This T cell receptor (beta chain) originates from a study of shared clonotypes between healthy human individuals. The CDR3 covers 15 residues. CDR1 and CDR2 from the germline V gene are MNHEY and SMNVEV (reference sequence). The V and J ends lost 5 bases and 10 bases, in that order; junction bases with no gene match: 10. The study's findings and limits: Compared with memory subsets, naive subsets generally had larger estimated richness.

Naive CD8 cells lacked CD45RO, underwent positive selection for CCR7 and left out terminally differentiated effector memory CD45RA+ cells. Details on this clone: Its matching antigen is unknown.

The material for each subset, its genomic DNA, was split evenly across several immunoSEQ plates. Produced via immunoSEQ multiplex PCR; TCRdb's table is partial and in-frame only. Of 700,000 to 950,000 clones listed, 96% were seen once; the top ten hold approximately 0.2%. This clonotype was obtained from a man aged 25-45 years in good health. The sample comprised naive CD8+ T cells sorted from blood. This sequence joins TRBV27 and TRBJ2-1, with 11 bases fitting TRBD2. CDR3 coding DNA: TGTGCCAGCAGTGCCGGGACTAGCGGCTTGGGCGAGCAGTTCTTC. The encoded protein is CASSAGTSGLGEQFF.